The 26 T cell receptor beta chains below come from one sample, sequenced in a study of T cells in Graves' hyperthyroidism and ophthalmopathy. RNA transcripts provided the source from which TCR beta CDR3 regions were amplified. First-round RT-PCR of the TCR CDR3 relied on the HTBI primer set. Using its own MiXCR run on the multiplex PCR reads, TCRdb lists one record per CDR3 protein. This table has 600,000 or so distinct CDR3 sequences, about 14% appearing once. Input material: blood. Every receptor here comes from a woman aged 45 to 65 with Graves' ophthalmopathy.

In its sample, this clonotype was seen many times. This chain connects TRBV5-1 to TRBJ2-3; 7 nucleotides align to TRBD2. J was trimmed by 1 base and V by 6 bases; bases with no gene match: 5. The CDR3 covers 14 residues. Germline V gene lookup returns CDR1 SGHRS and CDR2 YFSETQ. Here the CDR3 DNA reads TGCGCCAGCACGCCCGGACTAGGCACAGATACGCAGTATTTT. Its protein is CASTPGLGTDTQYF.

J is TRBJ2-2 and V is TRBV5-6, with D perhaps assigned TRBD1 or TRBD2 (5 bases each). CDR1 and CDR2 from the germline V gene are SGHDT and YYEEEE. CDR3 length: 16 amino acids. The V end was cut by 2 bases, the J end by 3 bases, with 14 bases between. The CDR3 region is CASSFDFGGHTGELFF. In DNA, the CDR3 is TGTGCCAGCAGCTTTGATTTTGGGGGACACACCGGGGAGCTGTTTTTT.

This clonotype has a count of ten or more. The chain couples TRBV6-1 to TRBJ1-5; tentatively, D is TRBD1 (5 bases). From germline, CDR1 is MNHNS and CDR2 SASEGT. The CDR3 extends over 14 amino acids. The germline V and J ends were trimmed by 6 bases and 1 base, with 10 bases remaining between them. The CDR3 protein is CASSNGGSNQPQHF. As DNA, the CDR3 is TGTGCCAGCAGCAATGGGGGGAGCAATCAGCCCCAGCATTTT.

This clonotype was seen repeatedly, ten times or more. The chain links TRBV12-3 or TRBV12-4 to TRBJ2-3; the D is unclear. Trimming left V 6 bases short and J 2 bases short, with 6 bases between. The CDR3 covers 12 residues. CDR3: CASSRDTDTQYF. The CDR3 DNA is TGTGCCAGCAGCCGAGACACAGATACGCAGTATTTT.

This clonotype was picked up many times. The V and J genes are TRBV28 and TRBJ2-7, with D possibly being TRBD1 or TRBD2 (5 bases each). Trimming took off 6 bases at V and 6 bases at J, with 15 bases between the two ends. This CDR3 contains 13 residues. Per germline, CDR1 MDHEN and CDR2 SYDVKM. CDR3 nucleotide sequence: TGTGCCAGCAGCCCCGGGCTTGGGGGCGAGCAGTACTTC. Amino acids: CASSPGLGGEQYF.

This clonotype was detected many times. The junction shows a germline mismatch at one end, possibly a read error. This chain joins TRBV5-1 and TRBJ1-2; D is unclear. Germline V lookup: CDR1 SGHRS, CDR2 YFSETQ. The CDR3 sequence is 12 residues long. The CDR3 nucleotides read TGTGCCAGCAGCTTAGCCGGGGATGGCTACACCTTC. Protein sequence: CASSLAGDGYTF.

The rearrangement uses TRBV7-2 and TRBJ2-7; 14 bases fit TRBD2. Per the germline V gene, CDR1 is SGHTA and CDR2 is FQGNSA. V dropped 5 bases and J dropped 1; count of bases not matched to a gene: 10. The CDR3 has 18 residues. The CDR3 DNA reads as TGTGCCAGCAGCGTCGGACTAGCGGGAGGCCTCCTTTCCTACGAGCAGTACTTC. Protein product: CASSVGLAGGLLSYEQYF.

The table lists this clonotype with many counts. J is TRBJ2-1 and V is TRBV12-3 or TRBV12-4; 8 positions match TRBD2. V was pared by 8 bases and J by 4 bases, with 7 bases of the junction left unmatched. This CDR3 region has 14 residues. CDR3 in amino acids: CASRGAGGYNEQFF. In DNA, the CDR3 is TGTGCCAGCCGCGGGGCGGGAGGTTACAATGAGCAGTTCTTC.

The chain has TRBV7-3 and TRBJ2-1; 11 bases map to TRBD2. Germline CDR1 and CDR2: SGHTA and FQGTGA. Trimming at V came to 3 bases and at J to 6 bases, leaving 1 base not matched to a gene. The length of the CDR3 is 14 residues. CDR3 sequence (DNA): TGTGCCAGCAGCTTTAGCGGGGGGGCCAATGAGCAGTTCTTC. Residues: CASSFSGGANEQFF.

This clonotype was seen ten or more times. CDR3 DNA sequence: TGTGCCAGCAGCTTAGCAGGTTTGGGCAGCAAATCACAACTTAACTATGGCTACACCTTC. It codes for CASSLAGLGSKSQLNYGYTF. V usage is TRBV7-8 and J usage is TRBJ1-2; D remains unclear. This CDR3 is 20 amino acids long. In germline, CDR1 is SGHVS, CDR2 FQNEAQ. Trimming cost V 0 bases and J 1 base, with 24 bases left between them.

This sequence joins TRBV6-1 and TRBJ2-2; 7 bases are a match to TRBD1. CDR1 and CDR2 (germline): MNHNS, SASEGT. This CDR3 is built from 18 residues. V was pared by 0 bases and J by 5 bases, with 12 bases of the junction left unmatched. Here the CDR3 DNA reads TGTGCCAGCAGTGAAGCGCCGTTAGGGACAGTGATTACCGGGGAGCTGTTTTTT. Translation gives CASSEAPLGTVITGELFF.

At least ten counts were recorded for this clonotype. This chain links TRBV5-1 with TRBJ2-5; the D is unclear. From germline, CDR1 is SGHRS and CDR2 YFSETQ. V was cut by 0 bases and J by 2 bases, with 8 bases left in between. The CDR3 is 14 amino acids. The CDR3 sequence is CASSLARMQETQYF. The DNA of the CDR3 is TGCGCCAGCAGCTTGGCACGGATGCAAGAGACCCAGTACTTC.

This clonotype was recorded at least ten times. V gene TRBV20-1 combines with J gene TRBJ1-5; D unresolved. V was shortened by 3 bases and J by 3 bases, with 9 bases between the two germline ends. In germline, CDR1 is DFQATT, CDR2 SNEGSKA (reference sequence). The CDR3 has 13 residues. The CDR3 spells CSASRSDNQPQHF. The CDR3 DNA is TGCAGTGCTAGTAGGTCAGACAATCAGCCCCAGCATTTT.

This clonotype was picked up many times. V gene TRBV28 combines with J gene TRBJ2-7; 11 nucleotides agree with TRBD2. Germline loops: CDR1 MDHEN, CDR2 SYDVKM. This CDR3 region has 14 residues. CDR3 residues: CTSGVAGGRYEQYF. CDR3 DNA sequence: TGTACCTCAGGGGTAGCGGGAGGGAGGTACGAGCAGTACTTC.

Regarding this clonotype: Possible read error: a much larger clone is one base away. This chain links TRBV7-2 with TRBJ1-2; TRBD1 might be the D (5 bases). The V end was cut by 1 base, the J end by 8 bases, with 11 bases between. The germline V gene encodes CDR1 SGHTA and CDR2 FQGNSA. The CDR3 runs to 13 residues. The CDR3 sequence: CTSSLGTRGGYTF. The CDR3 nucleotides read TGTACCAGCAGCTTAGGAACACGGGGGGGCTACACCTTC.

This clonotype has a handful of counts. This chain connects TRBV15 to TRBJ1-4, with 8 bases matching TRBD1. This CDR3 spans 14 amino acids. Looked up from germline, CDR1 is LNHNV and CDR2 is YYDKDF (reference sequence). The J segment lost 8 bases and the V segment lost 1 base, leaving 3 bases of the junction unmatched. The CDR3 nucleotides are TGTGCCACCAGCAGAGGGAACAGGGGGGAAAAACTGTTTTTT. Protein product: CATSRGNRGEKLFF.

This clonotype was found many times. This chain links TRBV3-1 with TRBJ2-1; the match to TRBD1 covers 7 bases. The V and J ends lost 0 bases and 1 base, in that order; junction bases with no gene match: 9. Looked up from germline, CDR1 is LGHDT and CDR2 is YNNKEL (reference sequence). This CDR3 contains 18 residues. CDR3 in amino acids: CASSQDPTGPSSYNEQFF. The CDR3 coding sequence is TGTGCCAGCAGCCAAGATCCGACAGGGCCGAGTTCCTACAATGAGCAGTTCTTC.

This clonotype was counted many times. This chain connects TRBV6-1 to TRBJ1-2; D call uncertain. This CDR3 is 15 amino acids long. Germline V CDR1 and CDR2: MNHNS, SASEGT. Trimming took off 6 bases at V and 0 bases at J, with 14 bases between the two ends. Here the CDR3 reads CASSLARGTNYGYTF. CDR3 in DNA: TGTGCCAGCAGCCTTGCCAGAGGGACTAACTATGGCTACACCTTC.

The chain couples TRBV5-4 to TRBJ1-1; D might be TRBD1 (5 bases). The CDR3 loop spans 14 amino acids. The germline V and J ends were trimmed by 2 bases and 6 bases, with 14 bases remaining between them. CDR1 is SGHNT, CDR2 YYREEE, per germline (reference sequence). CDR3 sequence: CASSFDFGTPEAFF. The CDR3 DNA reads as TGTGCCAGCAGCTTTGATTTCGGGACGCCTGAAGCTTTCTTT.

The chain joins TRBV9 to TRBJ1-3, with 7 nucleotides matching TRBD1. V dropped 3 bases and J dropped 2; count of bases not matched to a gene: 5. CDR1 and CDR2 (germline): SGDLS, YYNGEE. This CDR3 is built from 15 residues. The CDR3 DNA sequence: TGTGCCAGCAGCGGGGACAGCAATACTGGAAACACCATATATTTT. As protein: CASSGDSNTGNTIYF.

This clonotype occurred many times. J is TRBJ1-1 and V is TRBV7-2; D possibly corresponds to TRBD1 (6 bases). Germline assignment: CDR1 SGHTA and CDR2 FQGNSA. The CDR3 is 14 amino acids. Between the trimmed V and J ends, which lost 2 bases and 12 bases, there was a span of 19 bases. The DNA for the CDR3 is TGTGCCAGCAGCTTAATTCACCGGGCAGGGGCAACTTTCTTT. As protein: CASSLIHRAGATFF.

This clonotype appeared many times. The V call is TRBV9, the J call TRBJ2-7; perhaps TRBD1 as D (5 bases). Germline assignment: CDR1 SGDLS and CDR2 YYNGEE. Between the trimmed V and J ends, which lost 0 bases and 2 bases, there was a span of 12 bases. CDR3 length: 15 residues. The DNA of the CDR3 is TGTGCCAGCAGCGTAGGGGCCGCAGGGACCTACGAGCAGTACTTC. Translation gives CASSVGAAGTYEQYF.

There are many counts of this clonotype. The chain carries TRBV20-1 and TRBJ1-2, with 7 bases aligning to TRBD1. The CDR3 spans 16 residues. Trimming took 0 bases from V and 5 from J; bases not matched to a gene: 12. Germline CDR1 is DFQATT and CDR2 is SNEGSKA (reference sequence). The CDR3 DNA follows: TGCAGTGCTAGAGACGGCCGGGACAGCAGAGGGTATGGCTACACCTTC. Amino acids: CSARDGRDSRGYGYTF.

The chain recombines TRBV6-1 with TRBJ2-7; D ambiguous. The CDR3 has 14 residues. Germline-derived CDR1 and CDR2 are MNHNS and SASEGT. The V and J ends lost 6 bases and 0 bases respectively, with 12 bases between them. Written as DNA, the CDR3 is TGTGCCAGCAGGACTGGGTCCACCTCCTACGAGCAGTACTTC. Translation gives CASRTGSTSYEQYF.

The sample holds a few counts of this clonotype. This chain connects TRBV5-1 to TRBJ2-6; possibly TRBD1 for D (5 bases). Per the germline V gene, CDR1 is SGHRS and CDR2 is YFSETQ. This CDR3 spans 17 amino acids. The V end lost 0 bases, the J end lost 0 bases, and 10 bases lay between the germline ends. The CDR3 DNA sequence: TGCGCCAGCAGCTTGGGGGGCAGACCCTCTGGGGCCAACGTCCTGACTTTC. Encoded protein: CASSLGGRPSGANVLTF.

This clonotype appeared many times. The chain combines TRBV7-9 with TRBJ2-5, with 7 bases identical to TRBD2. This CDR3 is built from 14 residues. V lost 4 bases, J lost 4 bases, and 6 bases stayed unmatched. Germline V lookup: CDR1 SEHNR, CDR2 FQNEAQ (reference sequence). CDR3 in DNA: TGTGCCAGCAGCTCTAGCGGTGCAGGAGAGACCCAGTACTTC. Translation: CASSSSGAGETQYF.